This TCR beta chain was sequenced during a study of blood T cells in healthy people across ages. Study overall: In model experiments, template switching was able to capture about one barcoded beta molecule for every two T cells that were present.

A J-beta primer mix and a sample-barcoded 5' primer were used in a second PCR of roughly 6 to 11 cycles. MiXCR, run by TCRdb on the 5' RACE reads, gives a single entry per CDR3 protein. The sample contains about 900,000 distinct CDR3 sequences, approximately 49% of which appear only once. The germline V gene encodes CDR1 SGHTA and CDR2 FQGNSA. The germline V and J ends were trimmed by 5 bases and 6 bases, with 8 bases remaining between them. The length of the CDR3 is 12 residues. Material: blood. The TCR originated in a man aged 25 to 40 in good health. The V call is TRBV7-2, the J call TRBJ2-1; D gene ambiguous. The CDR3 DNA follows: TGTGCCAGCAGCCTTTACTCCAATGAGCAGTTCTTC. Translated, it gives CASSLYSNEQFF. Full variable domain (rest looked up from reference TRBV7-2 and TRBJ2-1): GAGVSQSPSNKVTEKGKDVELRCDPISGHTALYWYRQSLGQGLEFLIYFQGNSAPDKSGLPSDRFSAERTGGSVSTLTIQRTQQEDSAVYLCASSLYSNEQFFGPGTRLTVL.